Here is one T cell receptor (beta chain) with its context. No antigen is known for it. Sequenced by immunoSEQ multiplex PCR; TCRdb stores in-frame clones only, minus some. Here the sample spans over 120,000 clones, roughly 92% being singletons. This sample is drawn from a study of T cell responses to AZD1222 COVID-19 vaccine. Overall study findings and caveats: Nearly half of the spike-specific TCRs reportedly recognize variant regions that carry no mutations. Recipients of two AZD1222 doses showed rising Spike-specific TCR breadth and depth. Researchers report vaccine-associated CD4 TCRs spanning spike, with dominance at 160-218 and 743-854.

The CDR3 length is 12 residues. CDR1 is LGHDT, CDR2 YNNKEL, per germline (reference sequence). The ends lost 7 bases at V and 6 bases at J; junction bases unmatched: 4. This receptor was identified in an adult in good health. This chain joins TRBV3-1 (or the pseudogene TRBV3-2) and TRBJ1-1, with TRBD1 matching over 8 bases. Sequencing used peripheral blood, obtained on day 0 of AZD1222 vaccination. CDR3 residues: CASNSQGAEAFF. DNA for the CDR3: TGTGCCAGCAACTCACAGGGGGCTGAAGCTTTCTTT.